What follows are 31 T cell receptor beta chains derived from one specimen sequenced in a study of human T cells and chemical hapten exposure. The sample's time point: patch test 2, 6 weeks after DPC sensitization. Treatment denoted: therapeutic diphenylcyclopropenone sensitization with weekly scalp DPC. TCRdb processed the RACE reads anew with MiXCR; each CDR3 protein has one entry. Of some 44,000 distinct CDR3 sequences detected, 8% to 9.5% appear once; the ten largest clones hold about 15%. Sequencing was performed on whole blood, taken in connection with sensitization to the hapten diphenylcyclopropenone (DPC). The receptors were gathered from a woman between 40 and 55 years old with alopecia areata. Some clones in this sample may be carry-over from other donors' samples.

This clonotype was observed many times. CDR3 DNA sequence: TGTGCCAGCAGCTTAGCTCCAGGGCAGAACACCGGGGAGCTGTTTTTT. Amino acid sequence: CASSLAPGQNTGELFF. The V and J genes are TRBV7-3 and TRBJ2-2; possibly TRBD1 for D (5 bases). V lost 2 bases and J 1 base, leaving 11 bases between the germline ends. CDR3 length: 16 residues. From germline, CDR1 is SGHTA and CDR2 FQGTGA.

This clonotype was seen many times. The gene calls are TRBV12-3 or TRBV12-4 and TRBJ2-2, with D possibly being TRBD2 (5 bases). The CDR3 sequence is 14 residues long. V dropped 5 bases and J dropped 7 bases, with 14 bases sitting between them. The CDR3 here is CASSTIGVSGELFF. The CDR3 nucleotides read TGTGCCAGCAGTACTATCGGGGTCAGCGGGGAGCTGTTTTTT.

The chain is built from TRBV12-5 and TRBJ2-7; tentatively, D is TRBD1 (5 bases). The CDR3 runs to 14 residues. Germline loops: CDR1 LGHNT, CDR2 FRNRAP. V gave up 2 bases and J gave up 2 bases, with 10 bases separating them. The CDR3 nucleotides read TGTGCTAGTGGTTTGTTAGGGGCAACCTACGAGCAGTACTTC. Protein product: CASGLLGATYEQYF.

The rearrangement links TRBV2 to TRBJ2-5, with TRBD1 as a possible D gene (6 bases). The V gene's germline CDR1 is SNHLY and CDR2 FYNNEI. V lost 11 bases and J lost 0, with 10 bases in between. The CDR3 runs to 12 residues. The CDR3, as DNA: TGTGCCGGACACAGGGACCAAGAGACCCAGTACTTC. It codes for CAGHRDQETQYF.

The chain joins TRBV30 to TRBJ1-5; a weak D match, TRBD1 (5 bases). This CDR3 is built from 15 residues. The germline CDR1 and CDR2 sequences are GTSNPN and SVGIG (reference sequence). Trimming took off 2 bases at V and 2 bases at J, with 13 bases between the two ends. CDR3 loop: CAWSRQQSGNQPQHF. CDR3 nucleotide sequence: TGTGCCTGGAGTCGACAGCAAAGCGGCAATCAGCCCCAGCATTTT.

As to this clonotype: This could be a read error, since a much larger clone is one nucleotide away. The V gene is TRBV6-5, the J gene TRBJ2-2; unclear D gene. The CDR3 is 14 residues long. Germline V lookup: CDR1 MNHEY, CDR2 SVGAGI. In DNA form, the CDR3 reads TGTACCAGCAGTTACGGGCAGAACACCGGGGAGCTGTTTTTT. Its translation is CTSSYGQNTGELFF.

This clonotype was recorded many times. V gene TRBV4-2 combines with J gene TRBJ2-1; D perhaps matches TRBD1 (6 bases). This CDR3 has 15 amino acids. Trimming stripped 0 bases from V and 11 bases from J, with 17 bases between. The V gene's germline CDR1 is LGHNA and CDR2 YNFKEQ. The CDR3 nucleotides read TGTGCCAGCAGCCAAGATCTGGGGAACAGGGTAAAGCAGTTCTTC. Protein product: CASSQDLGNRVKQFF.

The sample holds a few counts of this clonotype. The chain carries TRBV6-4 and TRBJ2-2, with D perhaps matching TRBD1 (5 bases). The CDR3 length is 13 residues. The germline gives CDR1 MRHNA, CDR2 SNTAGT. V lost 8 bases to trimming and J lost 0 bases, with 7 bases between them. As DNA, the CDR3 is TGTGCCAGCGGACATTCGAACACCGGGGAGCTGTTTTTT. Translation: CASGHSNTGELFF.

This chain uses TRBV9 with TRBJ2-4; tentative D call: TRBD2 (5 bases). Germline-derived CDR1 and CDR2 are SGDLS and YYNGEE. The V end lost 0 bases, the J end lost 0 bases, and 10 bases lay between the germline ends. The CDR3 is 16 residues long. CDR3 protein: CASSVGGGLAKNIQYF. The DNA for the CDR3 is TGTGCCAGCAGCGTAGGTGGCGGACTAGCCAAAAACATTCAGTACTTC.

This clonotype was detected ten times or more. The chain's CDR3 is CATSETPGGLAKNIQYF. The CDR3 DNA sequence: TGTGCCACCAGCGAAACACCCGGGGGGCTAGCCAAAAACATTCAGTACTTC. This chain connects TRBV15 to TRBJ2-4, with D possibly TRBD2 on 7 matching bases. This CDR3 region has 17 residues. Per the germline V gene, CDR1 is LNHNV and CDR2 is YYDKDF (reference sequence). Trimming removed 5 bases from V and 0 bases from J, with 17 bases in between.

This clonotype was seen many times. The chain is built from TRBV12-3 or TRBV12-4 and TRBJ2-5, with D unresolved. This CDR3 is built from 14 residues. The ends were cut back, 6 bases at V and 2 bases at J, with 13 bases in the middle. The CDR3, as DNA: TGTGCCAGCAGCCAAGGTTTGAATCAAGAGACCCAGTACTTC. Translating it yields CASSQGLNQETQYF.

This clonotype was recorded many times. The V call is TRBV5-6, the J call TRBJ1-2, with D possibly TRBD1 on 5 matching bases. V lost 3 bases and J lost 4, with 16 bases in between. Germline V CDR1 and CDR2: SGHDT, YYEEEE. The CDR3 covers 15 residues. As DNA, the CDR3 is TGTGCCAGCAGCTCTTACCTACGACAGACCTATGGCTACACCTTC. Residues: CASSSYLRQTYGYTF.

The sample holds many counts of this clonotype. The chain is built from TRBV6-2 or TRBV6-3 and TRBJ2-7; weak D call: TRBD2 (5 bases). Germline V gene lookup returns CDR1 MNHEY and CDR2 SVGEGT. The CDR3 is made up of 16 amino acids. Between the trimmed V and J ends, which lost 0 bases and 5 bases, there was a span of 17 bases. The CDR3 sequence: CASSYSPLRARDEQYF. The CDR3 bases are TGTGCCAGCAGTTACTCCCCCCTCCGGGCGAGGGACGAGCAGTACTTC.

V usage is TRBV5-6 and J usage is TRBJ1-4; D not certain. The CDR3 extends over 15 amino acids. The germline gives CDR1 SGHDT, CDR2 YYEEEE. The V end was cut by 6 bases, the J end by 8 bases, with 20 bases between. The CDR3 DNA reads TGTGCCAGCACCGGGAATGGAGTGGCATACGAAAAACTGTTTTTT. It codes for CASTGNGVAYEKLFF.

This clonotype occurred many times. The chain carries TRBV2 and TRBJ1-2; TRBD1 might be the D (6 bases). V dropped 8 bases and J dropped 7 bases, with 11 bases sitting between them. This CDR3 has 11 amino acids. Germline-derived CDR1 and CDR2 are SNHLY and FYNNEI. This CDR3 is CASFGTSGYTF. In DNA form, the CDR3 reads TGTGCCAGCTTTGGGACATCTGGCTACACCTTC.

In this sample, this clonotype turned up many times. The J gene is TRBJ1-5, the V gene TRBV30; possibly TRBD1 for D (6 bases). Trimming stripped 3 bases from V and 0 bases from J, with 6 bases between. This CDR3 is 13 amino acids long. CDR1 and CDR2 (germline): GTSNPN, SVGIG (reference sequence). CDR3 in DNA: TGTGCCTGGAGCAGGGGTAGCAATCAGCCCCAGCATTTT. This gives the protein CAWSRGSNQPQHF.

V and J are TRBV29-1 and TRBJ2-7; 8 bases align to TRBD2. The trim removed 6 bases at V and 6 bases at J, leaving 4 bases unmatched. The CDR3 is 11 residues long. Germline V CDR1 and CDR2: SQVTM, ANQGSEA. CDR3 DNA sequence: TGCAGCGTCGGGACTAGGGGCGAGCAGTACTTC. Its protein product is CSVGTRGEQYF.

The V call is TRBV18, the J call TRBJ2-7, with a possible D match to TRBD1 (5 bases). This CDR3 has 13 residues. Trimming cost V 2 bases and J 2 bases, with 7 bases left between them. Germline assignment: CDR1 KGHSH and CDR2 LQKENI. The chain's CDR3 is CASSPGAAYEQYF. CDR3 DNA: TGTGCCAGCTCACCAGGGGCAGCCTACGAGCAGTACTTC.

The V call is TRBV28, the J call TRBJ1-1; D may be TRBD1 (6 bases). The CDR3 runs to 16 residues. The V gene's germline CDR1 is MDHEN and CDR2 SYDVKM. V lost 5 bases, J lost 1 base, and 17 bases lay in between. The CDR3 here is CASSLHQKTGNTEAFF. As DNA, the CDR3 is TGTGCCAGCAGTCTCCATCAGAAGACAGGGAACACTGAAGCTTTCTTT.

This clonotype has only a few counts. The chain links TRBV6-2 or TRBV6-3 to TRBJ2-3, with D perhaps matching TRBD2 (5 bases). The germline CDR1 and CDR2 sequences are MNHEY and SVGEGT. The CDR3 extends over 14 amino acids. V was shortened by 5 bases and J by 5 bases, with 14 bases between the two germline ends. CDR3 protein: CASSSGQPGDTQYF. In DNA form, the CDR3 reads TGTGCCAGCAGTAGCGGCCAGCCGGGAGATACGCAGTATTTT.

The rearrangement links TRBV7-9 to TRBJ2-3; tentative D call: TRBD1 (6 bases). Between the trimmed V and J ends, which lost 5 bases and 1 base, there was a span of 19 bases. The CDR3 has 17 amino acids. Germline V gene sequence: CDR1 SEHNR, CDR2 FQNEAQ (reference sequence). CDR3 in DNA: TGTGCCAGCAGCCCCCCCCGAACAGGGTTCCGCACAGATACGCAGTATTTT. Encoded protein: CASSPPRTGFRTDTQYF. The entire variable domain, with the rest obtained from reference TRBV7-9 and TRBJ2-3, is as follows: DTGVSQNPRHKITKRGQNVTFRCDPISEHNRLYWYRQTLGQGPEFLTYFQNEAQLEKSRLLSDRFSAERPKGSFSTLEIQRTEQGDSAMYLCASSPPRTGFRTDTQYFGPGTRLTVL.

This clonotype was recorded many times. V usage is TRBV6-2 or TRBV6-3 and J usage is TRBJ1-5, with D tentatively TRBD1 (5 bases). The CDR3 contains 12 residues. Germline CDR1 MNHEY, CDR2 SVGEGT. With 6 bases removed from V and 8 bases from J, the gap between germline ends came to 11 bases. CDR3 amino acids: CASRTAWKPQHF. CDR3 DNA: TGTGCCAGCAGGACAGCCTGGAAGCCCCAGCATTTT.

This chain links TRBV2 with TRBJ2-2, with 8 positions matching TRBD2. This CDR3 contains 14 residues. The junction had 5 bases not matched to a gene; V was cut back by 6 bases and J by 5 bases. Germline lookup yields CDR1 SNHLY and CDR2 FYNNEI. The CDR3 nucleotides read TGTGCCAGCAGCCGGGGGGGCGAGACCGGGGAGCTGTTTTTT. Translating it yields CASSRGGETGELFF.

The V gene is TRBV4-1, the J gene TRBJ2-2; D is tentatively TRBD1 or TRBD2 (6 bases each). CDR1 is MGHRA and CDR2 is YSYEKL in the germline V gene. CDR3 size: 13 residues. With 3 bases removed from V and 6 bases from J, the gap between germline ends came to 8 bases. The CDR3 DNA sequence: TGCGCCAGCAGCCAGGGGGGCTCCGGGGAGCTGTTTTTT. Translation gives CASSQGGSGELFF.

This clonotype was recorded many times. V is TRBV5-1 and J is TRBJ1-2; possibly TRBD1 for D (6 bases). The CDR3 runs to 15 residues. V lost 1 base, J lost 4 bases, and 14 bases lay in between. Germline CDR1 SGHRS, CDR2 YFSETQ. CDR3 region: CASSLKSGEGYGYTF. CDR3 sequence (DNA): TGCGCCAGCAGCTTGAAGTCAGGGGAAGGCTATGGCTACACCTTC.

V usage is TRBV29-1 and J usage is TRBJ2-7; D is ambiguous. V shed 6 bases and J shed 0 bases, with 6 bases lying between them. This CDR3 has 11 amino acids. The germline gives CDR1 SQVTM, CDR2 ANQGSEA. The CDR3 spells CSVEFSYEQYF. The CDR3 DNA reads TGCAGCGTAGAATTCTCCTACGAGCAGTACTTC.

The genes are TRBV5-1 and TRBJ2-1; TRBD2 agrees at 9 bases. Unmatched junction bases numbered 7, after V lost 7 bases and J lost 2 bases. CDR3 length: 15 amino acids. Looked up from germline, CDR1 is SGHRS and CDR2 is YFSETQ. The DNA for the CDR3 is TGCGCCAGCTACTCCGGGACTAGCACCTACAATGAGCAGTTCTTC. This gives the protein CASYSGTSTYNEQFF. Complete variable domain (other parts from reference TRBV5-1 and TRBJ2-1): KAGVTQTPRYLIKTRGQQVTLSCSPISGHRSVSWYQQTPGQGLQFLFEYFSETQRNKGNFPGRFSGRQFSNSRSEMNVSTLELGDSALYLCASYSGTSTYNEQFFGPGTRLTVL.

This sequence joins TRBV18 and TRBJ1-6; 8 bases fit TRBD1. The CDR3 consists of 16 residues. J gave up 4 bases and V 5 bases, and 7 bases lay outside the gene matches. Germline V lookup: CDR1 KGHSH, CDR2 LQKENI. The CDR3, as DNA: TGTGCCAGCTCAAGTCAACAGGGGGGTTATAATTCACCCCTCCACTTT. It encodes CASSSQQGGYNSPLHF.

This clonotype was observed at least ten times. The CDR3 DNA reads TGTGCCAGCAGTCAGAGCTCCTACGAGCAGTACTTC. It translates to CASSQSSYEQYF. The chain carries TRBV6-6 and TRBJ2-7; D remains ambiguous. V lost 5 bases to trimming and J lost 0 bases, with 5 bases between them. The CDR3 extends over 12 amino acids. Germline V gene sequence: CDR1 MNHNY, CDR2 SVGAGI (reference sequence).

This clonotype has at least ten counts. V and J are TRBV4-2 and TRBJ2-1, with TRBD2 identical over 7 bases. Germline-derived CDR1 and CDR2 are LGHNA and YNFKEQ. The junction had 11 bases not matched to a gene; V was cut back by 1 base and J by 5 bases. The CDR3 extends over 17 amino acids. The CDR3 coding sequence is TGTGCCAGCAGCCAAGTCAGTTCTCCTAGCGGCCACAATGAGCAGTTCTTC. It yields the protein CASSQVSSPSGHNEQFF.

This clonotype was detected many times. The V call is TRBV5-8, the J call TRBJ2-3; TRBD1 aligns across 7 bases. From germline, CDR1 is SGHTS and CDR2 YDEGEE. The CDR3 is made up of 16 amino acids. The junction had 12 bases not matched to a gene; V was cut back by 4 bases and J by 4 bases. Written as DNA, the CDR3 is TGTGCCAGCAGCCAGGAACAGGGGTTTGTGCCAGATACGCAGTATTTT. It codes for CASSQEQGFVPDTQYF.